A selection of T cell receptor beta chains follows, all from one sample in a study of blood T cells in healthy people across ages. TCRdb used MiXCR to reprocess the 5' RACE reads, holding one entry per CDR3 protein. The sample has around 700,000 distinct CDR3 sequences, 25% seen once. Another study also made use of these data, one on T cells of mothers and their children.

The sequenced material came from blood. The receptors here all came from a boy younger than 18 in good health. CDR3s include the opening cysteine and the closing phenylalanine or tryptophan. The order of the fields is J gene, CDR3 length, V gene, CDR3 protein.

TRBJ2-1,16,TRBV28,CASSLLPAGGGNEQFF
TRBJ2-4,16,TRBV19,CASSIGGGSAKNIQYF
TRBJ1-2,14,TRBV20-1,CSPLIGGRNYGYTF
TRBJ2-7,13,TRBV6-5,CASGAGGPYEQYF
TRBJ2-2,17,TRBV13,CASSPSETSGGAGELFF
TRBJ2-3,14,TRBV6-5,CASSRQAGRDTQYF
TRBJ2-1,15,TRBV28,CASSGGGTWGNEQFF
TRBJ1-4,13,TRBV29-1,CSVEDRVTEKLFF
TRBJ2-4,14,TRBV6-1,CASGQRGSKNIQYF
TRBJ2-3,14,TRBV20-1,CSAPWGQYTDTQYF
TRBJ2-1,15,TRBV27,CASSGLAGGDNEQFF
TRBJ2-1,13,TRBV25-1,CASSDEKFFPQFF
.,13,TRBV6-2/TRBV6-3,CASRGSSSYEQYF
TRBJ2-1,18,TRBV4-3,CASSQDGIAGGPYNEQFF
TRBJ2-7,13,TRBV29-1,CSVEGADSYEQYF
TRBJ2-3,11,TRBV7-2,CASSPGTSQYF
TRBJ2-5,16,TRBV6-1,CASSALAVYVQETQYF
TRBJ2-6,18,TRBV28,CASSFIGTGVSGANVLTF
.,14,TRBV29-1,CSVGAGQGEYEQYF
TRBJ2-5,13,TRBV5-6,CASSFGVLGTQYF
TRBJ2-5,11,TRBV29-1,CSVLAGETQYF
TRBJ2-1,14,TRBV12-3/TRBV12-4,CASSFASSGNEQFF
.,13,TRBV29-1,CSVRYPSYNEQFF
TRBJ2-5,14,TRBV3-1,CASSHEQSMETQYF
TRBJ2-7,15,TRBV5-1,CASSLDRVDSYEQYF
TRBJ1-4,15,TRBV28,CASSLEQGRSEKLFF
TRBJ2-5,14,TRBV5-1,CASSLWGAGETQYF
TRBJ1-2,15,TRBV19,CASSTPARPNYGYTF
TRBJ1-4,14,TRBV5-5,CASSPPGVNEKLFF
TRBJ2-7,13,TRBV7-2,CASSAGQLNEQYF
TRBJ2-1,15,TRBV9,CASSVSGVTNNEQFF
TRBJ2-5,13,TRBV10-3,CAISEEREETQYF
TRBJ2-7,13,TRBV28,CASLNKESYEQYF
TRBJ2-3,14,TRBV11-1,CASSLDVPTDTQYF
TRBJ1-3,16,TRBV9,CASSVGSWPTGDTIYF
TRBJ2-7,16,TRBV7-9,CASSLRESPATYEQYF
TRBJ2-7,13,TRBV12-3/TRBV12-4,CASSRGQGHEQYF
TRBJ1-2,13,TRBV7-2,CASSHLGDVGYTF
TRBJ2-6,17,TRBV7-2,CASSPGQGRAGANVLTF
.,15,TRBV4-1,CASSQVSGAGETQYF
TRBJ1-3,13,TRBV20-1,CSASGVPGNTIYF
.,14,TRBV5-1,CASSSSDRVYEQYF
TRBJ1-2,15,TRBV29-1,CSVEVEGAGVPGYTF
TRBJ2-7,14,TRBV28,CASSPPIGAYEQYF
TRBJ2-2,13,TRBV7-2,CASSSMGTGELFF
TRBJ2-3,13,TRBV20-1,CSAWGFPPDTQYF
TRBJ2-2,18,TRBV18,CASSPAENRDPNTGELFF
TRBJ1-2,12,TRBV12-3/TRBV12-4,CASSGPYYGYTF
TRBJ2-5,15,TRBV20-1,CSARSIRGEGETQYF
TRBJ2-7,13,TRBV4-1,CASRGQGSLKQYF
TRBJ1-2,13,TRBV20-1,CSAREGSTYGYTF
TRBJ2-5,13,TRBV12-3/TRBV12-4,CASSFGRVETQYF
TRBJ1-1,13,TRBV29-1,CGVVAGADTEAFF
TRBJ2-7,14,TRBV27,CASSLNRGQHEQYF